This TCR beta chain was sequenced in a study of shared clonotypes between healthy human individuals. At the level of the study: A couple of female and a few male donors aged 18 to 49 were enrolled.

A word on this clone: A read error is possible here, since a much larger clone lies one base away.

The material for each subset, its genomic DNA, was split evenly across several immunoSEQ plates. The repertoire was sequenced with immunoSEQ multiplex PCR; TCRdb's copy has only in-frame clones and lacks some. The sample has roughly 510,000 clones; roughly 85% are singletons. V shed 3 bases and J shed 1 base, with 5 bases lying between them. Germline CDR1 SNHLY, CDR2 FYNNEI. The CDR3 contains 13 residues. The rearrangement links TRBV2 to TRBJ2-3, with D unresolved. The TCR sequence derives from a woman in her thirties or forties in good health. Some clones in this sample may be carry-over from other donors' samples. Material for sequencing was PBMCs. The CDR3 spells CASSDRGTDTQYF. The CDR3 bases are TGTGCCAGCAGTGACCGGGGCACAGATACGCAGTATTTT.